In this sample, the clone carrying this T cell receptor beta chain turned up a few times. This specimen belongs to a study of T-cell memory formation after mild COVID-19. TCRdb reprocessed the 5' RACE reads with MiXCR, giving one entry per CDR3 protein. Here the sample spans fewer than 450,000 distinct CDR3 sequences, around 21% being singletons. The V end was cut by 3 bases, the J end by 5 bases, with 8 bases between. This CDR3 is built from 13 residues. Germline V gene data show CDR1 as MGHDK and CDR2 as SYGVNS. Sequenced: PBMCs or a T cell subset sorted from them (not recorded which). This clonotype was sampled from an adult woman who had mild COVID-19 (a few samples of this study predate the infection). Cell type and time point are not known. J is TRBJ1-3 and V is TRBV25-1; D not resolved. CDR3 sequence reads: CASSDRRRNTIYF. CDR3 sequence (DNA): TGTGCCAGCAGTGACAGGCGCCGAAACACCATATATTTT.